Here is one T cell receptor beta chain with its context. The entry originates in a study of blood T cell repertoires in COVID-19. The CDR3 is 15 residues long. From germline, CDR1 is MNHEY and CDR2 SMNVEV (reference sequence). The V and J ends lost 1 base and 0 bases respectively, with 9 bases between them. Here immunoSEQ multiplex PCR was the method, and the copy in TCRdb shows in-frame clones only, minus some. The sample lists more than 300,000 clones, 70% to 90% occurring once. Sequencing was done on a sample of PBMCs or T cells enriched from blood (not recorded which). This TCR came from a man aged 25-45 years who had recovered from COVID-19. The V call is TRBV27, the J call TRBJ1-2; D is unclear. The CDR3 coding sequence is TGTGCCAGCAGTTTATGGGGAGTATCTAACTATGGCTACACCTTC. Translation: CASSLWGVSNYGYTF.